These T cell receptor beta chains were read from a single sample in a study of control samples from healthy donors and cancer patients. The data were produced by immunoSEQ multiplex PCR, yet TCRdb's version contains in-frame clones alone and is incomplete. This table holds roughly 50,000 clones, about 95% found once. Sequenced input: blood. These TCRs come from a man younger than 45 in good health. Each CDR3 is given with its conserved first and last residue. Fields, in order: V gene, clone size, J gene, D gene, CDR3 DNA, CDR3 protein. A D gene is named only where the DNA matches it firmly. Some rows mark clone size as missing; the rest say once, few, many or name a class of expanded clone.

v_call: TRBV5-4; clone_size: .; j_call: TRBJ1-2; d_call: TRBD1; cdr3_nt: TGTGCCAGCAGCGGAACAGGGGGCATTGGCTACACCTTC; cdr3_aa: CASSGTGGIGYTF
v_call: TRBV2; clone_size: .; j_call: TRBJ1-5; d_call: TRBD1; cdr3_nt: TGTGCCAGCAAGGACAGGGAGGGCAATCAGCCCCAGCATTTT; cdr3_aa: CASKDREGNQPQHF
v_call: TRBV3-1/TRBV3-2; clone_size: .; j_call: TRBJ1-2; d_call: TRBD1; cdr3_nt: TGTGCCAGCAGCCAAGAAGGGGCGGACAGGGGATATCCGCCAAGTAACTATGGCTACACCTTC; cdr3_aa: CASSQEGADRGYPPSNYGYTF
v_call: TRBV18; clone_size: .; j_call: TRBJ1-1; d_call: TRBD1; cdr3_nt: TGTGCCAGCTCGTCCGCCGGGACAGGGGAAACTGAAGCTTTCTTT; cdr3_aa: CASSSAGTGETEAFF
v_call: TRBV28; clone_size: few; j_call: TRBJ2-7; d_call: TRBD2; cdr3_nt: TGTGCCAGCAGTCCCGCCGGGACTAGCGCCTCCTACGAGCAGTACTTC; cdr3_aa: CASSPAGTSASYEQYF
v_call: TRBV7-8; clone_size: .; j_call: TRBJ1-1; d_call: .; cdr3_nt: TGTGCCAGCAGCTCTCAGTTTACGATTGAGGACACTGAAGCTTTCTTT; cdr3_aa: CASSSQFTIEDTEAFF
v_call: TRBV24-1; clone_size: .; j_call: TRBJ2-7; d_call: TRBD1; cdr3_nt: TGTGCCACCAGTGATACCACAGGGGGCAGGACCTACGAGCAGTACTTC; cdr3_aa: CATSDTTGGRTYEQYF
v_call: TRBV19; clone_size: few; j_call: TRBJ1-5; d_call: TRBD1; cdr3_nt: TGTGCCAGTAGTCTCCAACCGGGACAGGCTAGCAATCAGCCCCAGCATTTT; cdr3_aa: CASSLQPGQASNQPQHF
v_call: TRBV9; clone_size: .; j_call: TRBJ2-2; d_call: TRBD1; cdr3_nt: TGTGCCAGCAGCGACATAAGAGGCCTGACAGGGATTCGCACCGGGGAGCTGTTTTTT; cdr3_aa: CASSDIRGLTGIRTGELFF
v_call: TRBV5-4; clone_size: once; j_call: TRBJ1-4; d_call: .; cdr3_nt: TGTGCCAGCAGCCCCTCCGCCGCAACTAATGAAAAACTGTTTTTT; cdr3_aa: CASSPSAATNEKLFF
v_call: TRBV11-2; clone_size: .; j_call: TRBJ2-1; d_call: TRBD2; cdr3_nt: TGTGCCAGCAGCTTAGAGCGGGGGAGCGGGGGGGCCTACAATGAGCAGTTCTTC; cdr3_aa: CASSLERGSGGAYNEQFF
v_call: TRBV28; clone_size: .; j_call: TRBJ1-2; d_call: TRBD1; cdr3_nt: TGTGCCAGCAGCCCAGGGGGTTCCCGCGCAGACACCTTC; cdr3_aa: CASSPGGSRADTF
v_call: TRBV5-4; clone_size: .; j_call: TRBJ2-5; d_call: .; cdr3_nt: TGTGCCAGCAGCTTGGCAGGAACCCAAGAGACCCAGTACTTC; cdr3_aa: CASSLAGTQETQYF
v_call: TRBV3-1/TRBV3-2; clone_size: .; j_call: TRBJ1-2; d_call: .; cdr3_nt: TGTGCCAGCAGCCGTCAAGAGATTCGTTATGGCTACACCTTC; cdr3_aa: CASSRQEIRYGYTF
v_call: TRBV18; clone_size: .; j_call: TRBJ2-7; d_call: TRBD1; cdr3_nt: TGTGCCAGCTCACGCGGGACAGGGATCTACGAGCAGTACTTC; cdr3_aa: CASSRGTGIYEQYF
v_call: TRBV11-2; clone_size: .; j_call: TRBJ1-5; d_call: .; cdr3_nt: TGTGCCAGCAGCTTACAAGCAGGTAATCAGCCCCAGCATTTT; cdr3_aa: CASSLQAGNQPQHF
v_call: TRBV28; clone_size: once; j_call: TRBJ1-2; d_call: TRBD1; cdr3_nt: TGTGCCAGCAGTTCCTTCACGGGACAGGGGGTTTTCTATGGCTACACCTTC; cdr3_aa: CASSSFTGQGVFYGYTF
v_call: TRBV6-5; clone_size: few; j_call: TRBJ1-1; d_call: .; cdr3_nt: TGTGCCAGCAGTTACTCAAGGTCACGGTTTGAAGCTTTCTTT; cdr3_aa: CASSYSRSRFEAFF
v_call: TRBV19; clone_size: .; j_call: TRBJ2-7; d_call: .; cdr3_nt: TGTGCCACCGCAGGACAGCGGAACGAGCAGTACTTC; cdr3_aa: CATAGQRNEQYF
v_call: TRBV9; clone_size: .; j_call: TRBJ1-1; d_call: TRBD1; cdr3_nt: TGTGCCAGCAGCGTACAACCGACAGGGCACATGAACACTGAAGCTTTCTTT; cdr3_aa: CASSVQPTGHMNTEAFF
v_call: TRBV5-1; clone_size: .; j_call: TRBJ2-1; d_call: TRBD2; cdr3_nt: TGCGCCAGCAGTCTAGCGGGGGGTATTGATGAGCAGTTCTTC; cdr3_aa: CASSLAGGIDEQFF
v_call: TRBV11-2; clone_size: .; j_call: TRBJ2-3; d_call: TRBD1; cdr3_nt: TGTGCCAGCAGCTTAGGACCCCCAGGGGGCGATACGCAGTATTTT; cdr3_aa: CASSLGPPGGDTQYF
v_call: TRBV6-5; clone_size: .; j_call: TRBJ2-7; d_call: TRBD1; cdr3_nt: TGTGCCAGCAGTTACGGGACAGGGGGCCTCTCCGAGCAGTACTTC; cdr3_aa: CASSYGTGGLSEQYF
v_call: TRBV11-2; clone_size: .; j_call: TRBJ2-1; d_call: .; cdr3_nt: TGTGCCAGCAGCTTAGGTAAATGGACAGCCTACAATGAGCAGTTCTTC; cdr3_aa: CASSLGKWTAYNEQFF
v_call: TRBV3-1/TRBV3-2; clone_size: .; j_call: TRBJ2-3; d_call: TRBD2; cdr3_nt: TGTGCCAGCAGCCCCTTAGCGGGGGGGCCAACAGATACGCAGTATTTT; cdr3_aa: CASSPLAGGPTDTQYF
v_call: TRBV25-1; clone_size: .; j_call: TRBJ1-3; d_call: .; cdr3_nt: TGTGCCAGCAGTGAACAGGATTCCGGGGCTGGAAACACCATATATTTT; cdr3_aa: CASSEQDSGAGNTIYF
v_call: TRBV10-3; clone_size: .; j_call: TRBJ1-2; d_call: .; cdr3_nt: TGTGCCATCAGTGATCAGGCGAACTATGGCTACACCTTC; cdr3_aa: CAISDQANYGYTF
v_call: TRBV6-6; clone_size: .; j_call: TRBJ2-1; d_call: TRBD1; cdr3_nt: TGTGCCAGCAGTTACTCAACAGGGGGCGAGAATGAGCAGTTCTTC; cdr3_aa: CASSYSTGGENEQFF
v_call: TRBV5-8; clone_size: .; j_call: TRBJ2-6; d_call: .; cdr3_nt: TGTGCCAGCAAGGGGCGCCTTGGGGCCAACGTCCTGACTTTC; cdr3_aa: CASKGRLGANVLTF
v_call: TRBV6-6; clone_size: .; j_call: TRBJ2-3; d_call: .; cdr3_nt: TGTGCCAGCAGCCCCCGCGGAGGCAACCAAGATACGCAGTATTTT; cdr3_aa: CASSPRGGNQDTQYF
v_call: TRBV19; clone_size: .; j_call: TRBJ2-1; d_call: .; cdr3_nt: TGTGCCAGTAGTATAGGGGACAATGAGCAGTTCTTC; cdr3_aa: CASSIGDNEQFF
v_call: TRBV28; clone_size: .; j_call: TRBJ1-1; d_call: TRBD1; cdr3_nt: TGTGCCAGCAGTCGGACAGGGTCCACTGAAGCTTTCTTT; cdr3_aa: CASSRTGSTEAFF
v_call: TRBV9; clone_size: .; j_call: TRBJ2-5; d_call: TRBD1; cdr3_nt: TGTGCCAGCAGCGTAGAGGGACAGGGGCAGACCCAGTACTTC; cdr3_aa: CASSVEGQGQTQYF
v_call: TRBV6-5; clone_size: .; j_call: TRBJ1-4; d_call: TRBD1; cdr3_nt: TGTGCCAGCAGTTTTGGGACAGGCTGGGGTGAAAAACTGTTTTTT; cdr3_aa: CASSFGTGWGEKLFF
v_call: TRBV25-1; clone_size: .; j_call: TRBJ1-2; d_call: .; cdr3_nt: TGTGCCAGCAGTGAACAAGAGGTTGGGGGCTACACCTTC; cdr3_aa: CASSEQEVGGYTF
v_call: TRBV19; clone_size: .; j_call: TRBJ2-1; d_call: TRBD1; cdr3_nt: TGTGCCAGTAGCCAAGGGGGCAACAATGAGCAGTTCTTC; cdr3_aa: CASSQGGNNEQFF
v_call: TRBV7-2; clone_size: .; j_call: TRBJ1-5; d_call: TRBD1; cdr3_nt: TGTGCCAGCAGCTCCCGGACAGGAGACAATCAGCCCCAGCATTTT; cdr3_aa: CASSSRTGDNQPQHF
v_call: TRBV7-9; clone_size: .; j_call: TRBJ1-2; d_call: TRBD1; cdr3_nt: TGTGCCAGCAGCTTATCCTATCGGACAGGGGGTAACTATGGCTACACCTTC; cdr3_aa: CASSLSYRTGGNYGYTF
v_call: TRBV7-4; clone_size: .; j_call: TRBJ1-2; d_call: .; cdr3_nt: TGTGCCAGCAGCTTGATGACCTTAACCTATGGCTACACCTTC; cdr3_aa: CASSLMTLTYGYTF
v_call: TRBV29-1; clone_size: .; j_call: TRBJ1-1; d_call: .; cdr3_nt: TGCAGCGTTGAAGAAAGTTGGAACTTT; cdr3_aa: CSVEESWNF
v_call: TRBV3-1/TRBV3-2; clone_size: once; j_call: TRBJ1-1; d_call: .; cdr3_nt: TGTGCCAGCAGCCAAGGGGGCAGTTATTCTGAAGCTTTCTTT; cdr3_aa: CASSQGGSYSEAFF
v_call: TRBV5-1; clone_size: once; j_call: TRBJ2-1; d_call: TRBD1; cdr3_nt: TGCGCCAGCAGCTTGGGGCCTCAGGGGGCAACGGGGAATGAGCAGTTCTTC; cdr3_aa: CASSLGPQGATGNEQFF
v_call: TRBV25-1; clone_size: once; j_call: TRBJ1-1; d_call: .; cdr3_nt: TGTGCCAGCAGTGAAGGGAGGGGGACTGAAGCTTTCTTT; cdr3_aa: CASSEGRGTEAFF
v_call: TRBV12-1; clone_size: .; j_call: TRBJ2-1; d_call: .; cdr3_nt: TGTGCCAGCAGCGAATTGTTCACGAAACTCATTAGCGGATACAATGAGCAGTTCTTC; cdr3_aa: CASSELFTKLISGYNEQFF
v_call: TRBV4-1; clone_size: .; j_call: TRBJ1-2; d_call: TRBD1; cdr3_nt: TGCGCCAGCAAAGTTGAGAACAGGGGCCTTAACTATGGCTACACCTTC; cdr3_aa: CASKVENRGLNYGYTF
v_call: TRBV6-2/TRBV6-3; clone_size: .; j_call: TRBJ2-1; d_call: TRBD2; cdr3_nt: TGTGCCAGCAGTTACAGCGGGGGTCGTTACAATGAGCAGTTCTTC; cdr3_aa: CASSYSGGRYNEQFF
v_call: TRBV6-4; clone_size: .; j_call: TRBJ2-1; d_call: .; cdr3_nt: TGTGCCAGCAGTGACAACAGGTACAATGAGCAGTTCTTC; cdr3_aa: CASSDNRYNEQFF
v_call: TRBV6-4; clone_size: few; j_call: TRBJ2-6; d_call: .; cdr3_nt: TGTGCCAGCAGTGAGGGCTCTGGGGCCAACGTCCTGACTTTC; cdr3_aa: CASSEGSGANVLTF
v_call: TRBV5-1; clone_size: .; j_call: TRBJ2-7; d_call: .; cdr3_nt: TGCGCCAGCAGCTTGGCACTGAACGAGCAGTACTTC; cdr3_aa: CASSLALNEQYF
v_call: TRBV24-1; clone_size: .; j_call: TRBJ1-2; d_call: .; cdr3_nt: TGTGCCTCGGAGGACCTAAACTATGGCTACACCTTC; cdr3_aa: CASEDLNYGYTF
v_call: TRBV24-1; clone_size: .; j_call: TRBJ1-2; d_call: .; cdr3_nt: TGTGCCACCAGTGACCAGAACTATGGCTACACCTTC; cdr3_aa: CATSDQNYGYTF
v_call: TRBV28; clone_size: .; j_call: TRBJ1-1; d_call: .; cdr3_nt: TGTGCCAGCATTACACCCCGGGGCACTGAAGCTTTCTTT; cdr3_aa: CASITPRGTEAFF
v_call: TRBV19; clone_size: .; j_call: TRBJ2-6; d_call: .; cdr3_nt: TGTGCCAGTAAAACCCCTGGGGCCAACGTCCTGACTTTC; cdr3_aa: CASKTPGANVLTF
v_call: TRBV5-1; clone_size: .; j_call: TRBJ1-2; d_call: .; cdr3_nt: TGCGCCAGCAGCCCGAGGGATGGAGGCTACACCTTC; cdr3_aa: CASSPRDGGYTF
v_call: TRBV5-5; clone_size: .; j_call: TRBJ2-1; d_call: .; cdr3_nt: TGTGCCAGCAGCCCCGAGGGGGGGGATTACAATGAGCAGTTCTTC; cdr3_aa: CASSPEGGDYNEQFF
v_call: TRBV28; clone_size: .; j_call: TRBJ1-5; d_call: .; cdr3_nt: TGTGCCAGCAGTAAAAACTTGGGGGTTCAGCCCCAGCATTTT; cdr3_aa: CASSKNLGVQPQHF
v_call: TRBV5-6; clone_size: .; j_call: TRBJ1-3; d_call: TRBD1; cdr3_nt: TGTGCCAGCAGCCGGGACAGGTTCTCTGGAAACACCATATATTTT; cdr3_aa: CASSRDRFSGNTIYF